Listed below are T cell receptor beta chains from one sample, sequenced in a study of regulatory T cells in long-lasting Graves disease. TCRdb fed the multiplex PCR reads into MiXCR, producing one record per CDR3 protein. The table has about 620,000 distinct CDR3 sequences, around 17% seen once. These data were also reused for a study on T cells in Graves' hyperthyroidism and ophthalmopathy.

Material: peripheral blood mononuclear cells (PBMCs), obtained at new diagnosis, from a patient treated with antithyroid drugs. These receptors all come from a woman aged 30 to 39 with Graves disease. Both conserved end residues are part of each CDR3. A D gene is named only where the DNA matches it firmly. The size field is filled for only some rows; it gives once, few, many or a size class.

clone_size	v_call	j_call	d_call	cdr3_nt	cdr3_aa
.	TRBV6-5	TRBJ1-1	TRBD1	TGTGCCAGCAGTTATAGCGGCTTGACAGGGGGCGAAAGTACTGAAGCTTTCTTT	CASSYSGLTGGESTEAFF
many	TRBV6-1	TRBJ1-6	.	TGTGCCAGCGGCGAATCACCCCTCCACTTT	CASGESPLHF
many	TRBV20-1	TRBJ2-3	TRBD2	TGCAGTGCTAGTAGGCTAGCGGCCACAGATACGCAGTATTTT	CSASRLAATDTQYF
.	TRBV28	TRBJ1-2	.	TGTGCCAGCAGTTGGGGGCAGGTCCCTTATGGCTACACCTTC	CASSWGQVPYGYTF
.	TRBV20-1	TRBJ2-7	TRBD1	TGCAGTGCTAGCGAGACAGGGGGCGTCTCCTACGAGCAGTACTTC	CSASETGGVSYEQYF
.	TRBV27	TRBJ2-7	TRBD1	TGTGCCAGCAGTCCGGCCGGGACAGGGGGCGAGCAGTACTTC	CASSPAGTGGEQYF
.	TRBV18	TRBJ2-3	.	TGTGCCAGCTCACCGAGCTCAGGCCTCCCAGATACGCAGTATTTT	CASSPSSGLPDTQYF
many	TRBV28	TRBJ2-7	TRBD1	TGTGCCAGCACCATCCCGGGACAGGCCTACGAGCAGTACTTC	CASTIPGQAYEQYF
few	TRBV6-2/TRBV6-3	TRBJ2-7	.	TGTGCCAGCCAAATCAGTGAACTCTCCTACGAGCAGTACTTC	CASQISELSYEQYF
.	TRBV20-1	TRBJ1-2	TRBD1	TGCAGTGCTACAACGGGGGACAGGGTAGGCGGCTACACCTTC	CSATTGDRVGGYTF
few	TRBV15	TRBJ2-1	TRBD2	TGTGCCACCAGCAGGTTGACTAGCGGGAGGGCCCATGAGCAGTTCTTC	CATSRLTSGRAHEQFF
.	TRBV18	TRBJ1-5	.	TGTGCCAGCTCTCAAGACCGGGTAAATCAGCCCCAGCATTTT	CASSQDRVNQPQHF
many	TRBV30	TRBJ1-5	.	TGTGCCTGGAGAGGGGGTTACAATCAGCCCCAGCATTTT	CAWRGGYNQPQHF
many	TRBV6-1	TRBJ1-5	TRBD1	TGTGCCAGCAGTGAGCGGACAGGGGGCGAGGGACAGCCCCAGCATTTT	CASSERTGGEGQPQHF
few	TRBV7-9	TRBJ2-4	.	TGTGCCAGCAGCCTGATGGCCCTCTCCAACATTCAGTACTTC	CASSLMALSNIQYF
many	TRBV2	TRBJ2-3	.	TGTGCCAGCAGTGAAGAAACGGGACGAGCAGATACGCAGTATTTT	CASSEETGRADTQYF
few	TRBV11-2	TRBJ2-1	TRBD2	TGCGCCAGCAGCCGAGGGCCGGGACTAGACTACAATGAGCAGTTCTTC	CASSRGPGLDYNEQFF